This TCR beta chain was identified in a study of T cells after yellow fever vaccination. In the study overall: In the case of low-cell-number fractions, SMART-Seq v4 Ultra Low Input was used for preparation. Overall study findings and caveats: Clones that expanded after primary vaccination mostly reappeared after the booster (96% CD4, approximately 87% CD8).

There are many counts of this clonotype. Its cognate antigen is unknown. MiXCR, applied by TCRdb to the 5' RACE reads, yields one record per CDR3 protein. The sample comprises hundreds of thousands of distinct CDR3 sequences, approximately 12% of which are singletons, and around 15% rests with the top ten. The sequence came from a man aged 30-40 years who received the YFV17D yellow fever vaccine. This specimen was PBMCs, taken on the day of the yellow fever booster vaccination.

The CDR3, as DNA: TGTGCCACCAGTGATCGTTTTAAGAACACCGGGGAGCTGTTTTTT. Amino acids: CATSDRFKNTGELFF. The chain is built from TRBV24-1 and TRBJ2-2; D gene uncertain. The CDR3 is 15 residues long. Germline CDR1 KGHDR, CDR2 SFDVKD. The V gene lost 3 bases and the J gene lost 1 base, with 8 bases spanning the gap.